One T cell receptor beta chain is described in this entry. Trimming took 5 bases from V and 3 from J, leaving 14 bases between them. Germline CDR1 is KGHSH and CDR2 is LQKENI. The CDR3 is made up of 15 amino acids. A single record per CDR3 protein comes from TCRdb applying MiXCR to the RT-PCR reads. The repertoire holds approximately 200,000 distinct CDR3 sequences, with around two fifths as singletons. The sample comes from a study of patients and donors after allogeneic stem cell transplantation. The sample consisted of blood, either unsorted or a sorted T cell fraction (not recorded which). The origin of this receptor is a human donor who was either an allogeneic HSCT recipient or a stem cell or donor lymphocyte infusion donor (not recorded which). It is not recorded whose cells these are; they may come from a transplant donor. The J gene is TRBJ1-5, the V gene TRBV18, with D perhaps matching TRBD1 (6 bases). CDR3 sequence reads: CASSSVWDNNQPQHF. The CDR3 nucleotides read TGTGCCAGCTCAAGCGTTTGGGACAACAATCAGCCCCAGCATTTT.